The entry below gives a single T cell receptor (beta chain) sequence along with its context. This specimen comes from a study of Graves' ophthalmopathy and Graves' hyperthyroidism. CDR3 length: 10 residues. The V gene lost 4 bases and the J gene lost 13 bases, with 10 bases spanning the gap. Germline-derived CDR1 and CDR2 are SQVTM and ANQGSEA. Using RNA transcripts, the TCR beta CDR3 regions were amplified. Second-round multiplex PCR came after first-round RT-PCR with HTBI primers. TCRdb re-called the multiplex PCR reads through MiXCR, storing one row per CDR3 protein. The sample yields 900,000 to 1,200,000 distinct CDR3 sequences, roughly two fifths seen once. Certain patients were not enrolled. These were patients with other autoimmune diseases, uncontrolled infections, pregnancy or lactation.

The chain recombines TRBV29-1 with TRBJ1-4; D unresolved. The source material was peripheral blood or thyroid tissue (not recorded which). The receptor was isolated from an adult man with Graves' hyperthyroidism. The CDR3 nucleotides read TGCAGCGTTGGGGGTAGGGTACTGTTTTTT. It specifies CSVGGRVLFF. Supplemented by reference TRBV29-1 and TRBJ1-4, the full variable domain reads SAVISQKPSRDICQRGTSLTIQCQVDSQVTMMFWYRQQPGQSLTLIATANQGSEATYESGFVIDKFPISRPNLTFSTLTVSNMSPEDSSIYLCSVGGRVLFFGSGTQLSVL.